These T cell receptor beta chains were read from a single sample in a study of human T cells and chemical hapten exposure. TCRdb called the RACE reads again in MiXCR, with one record for every CDR3 protein. Altogether approximately 260,000 distinct CDR3 sequences are present, about 9% being singletons, with the ten largest covering under 2.5%. Here the sequenced sample was whole blood, taken in connection with sensitization to the hapten diphenylcyclopropenone (DPC). The receptors here all came from a woman between 35 and 50 years old with alopecia areata. Some clones in this sample may be carry-over from other donors' samples. Each CDR3 is given with its conserved first and last residue. The order of the fields is J gene, clone size, D gene, V gene, CDR3 DNA, CDR3 protein. A D gene is named only where the DNA matches it firmly. The listing skips clone size in some rows; elsewhere it reads once, few, many or a size class.

>TRBJ1-1|-|-|TRBV6-5
TGTGCCAGCAGTTACTCTGTACACGGGACACCACTCACTGAAGCTTTCTTT
CASSYSVHGTPLTEAFF
>TRBJ2-4|-|-|TRBV19
TGTGCCAGTTCCAGGGGCCAAAACATTCAGTACTTC
CASSRGQNIQYF
>TRBJ1-5|few|-|TRBV20-1
TGCAGTGCTAATAGGGGATCCCCCAGCAATCAGCCCCAGCATTTT
CSANRGSPSNQPQHF
>TRBJ2-3|few|-|TRBV5-1
TGCGCCAGCAGCTTGCGCCCGGTCGACACAGGAACAGATACGCAGTATTTT
CASSLRPVDTGTDTQYF
>TRBJ2-1|few|-|TRBV29-1
TGCAGCGTTGCCCCAGGGGGGGGGGCAAGTGAGCAGTTCTTC
CSVAPGGGASEQFF
>TRBJ2-7|few|TRBD2|TRBV12-3/TRBV12-4
TGTGCCAGCAGGCCGACGGGAGGCGAGCAGTACTTC
CASRPTGGEQYF
>TRBJ2-3|-|-|TRBV29-1
TGCAGCGTAGGGAGTACCGGGGTTAGCGCAGATACGCAGTATTTT
CSVGSTGVSADTQYF
>TRBJ2-2|-|TRBD2|TRBV2
TGTGCCAGCAATCTAGCGGGATATTCCTCCGGGGAGCTGTTTTTT
CASNLAGYSSGELFF
>TRBJ2-3|many|TRBD2|TRBV7-9
TGTGCCAGCAGCTTCCTCGGACTAGCGGGCACAGATACGCAGTATTTT
CASSFLGLAGTDTQYF
>TRBJ1-4|-|-|TRBV7-8
TGTGCCAGCACCCCGGCCCGAGGGCCGGGAGGAAAACTGTTTTTT
CASTPARGPGGKLFF
>TRBJ1-2|few|TRBD1|TRBV4-1
TGCGCCAGCAGCCCTCAGGGCCGCTTCAGGGGGTATAATGGCTACACCTTC
CASSPQGRFRGYNGYTF
>TRBJ2-7|few|TRBD2|TRBV20-1
TGCAGTGCTAACCTCAGGGAGGGCTACGAGCAGTACTTC
CSANLREGYEQYF
>TRBJ2-7|many|-|TRBV12-3/TRBV12-4
TGTGCCAGCAGTTTCGCGGGGGCAGGCGAGCAGTACTTC
CASSFAGAGEQYF